This T cell receptor beta chain was captured by sequencing in a study of cytomegalovirus exposure and HLA in healthy donors. Study background: The Caucasian-associated ancestry cluster contained 75% to 85% of the approximately 400 genotyped donors.

The PCR was carried out with 60 Vbeta primers and 13 Jbeta primers. Generated by immunoSEQ multiplex PCR, the TCRdb table keeps only in-frame clones and is missing some. This sample has about 260,000 clones, with about 83% found just once. The CDR3 is 16 amino acids. Germline lookup yields CDR1 ENHRY and CDR2 SYGVKD. The V gene lost 2 bases and the J gene lost 2 bases, with 14 bases spanning the gap. This chain uses TRBV10-3 with TRBJ2-3, with D perhaps TRBD1 (5 bases). Sequences were obtained from PBMCs. The TCR sequence derives from a woman in her 40s in good health and CMV-seropositive. CDR3 coding DNA: TGTGCCATCAGTGAGCCTTGGACAACCGACACAGATACGCAGTATTTT. It is translated as CAISEPWTTDTDTQYF.